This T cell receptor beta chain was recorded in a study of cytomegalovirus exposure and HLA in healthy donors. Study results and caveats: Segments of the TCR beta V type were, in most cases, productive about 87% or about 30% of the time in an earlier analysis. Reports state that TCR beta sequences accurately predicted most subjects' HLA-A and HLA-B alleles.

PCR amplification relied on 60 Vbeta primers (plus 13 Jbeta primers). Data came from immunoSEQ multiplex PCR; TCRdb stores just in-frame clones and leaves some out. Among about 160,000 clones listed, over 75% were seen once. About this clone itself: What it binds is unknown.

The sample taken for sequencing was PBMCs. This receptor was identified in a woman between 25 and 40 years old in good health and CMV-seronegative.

This CDR3 reads CASTRTGGTQPQHF. As DNA, the CDR3 is TGTGCCAGCACCCGGACAGGGGGGACTCAGCCCCAGCATTTT. The chain recombines TRBV27 with TRBJ1-5, with TRBD1 matching 10 bases. V was pared by 7 bases and J by 6 bases, with 6 bases of the junction left unmatched. Germline CDR1 MNHEY, CDR2 SMNVEV (reference sequence). This CDR3 spans 14 amino acids.